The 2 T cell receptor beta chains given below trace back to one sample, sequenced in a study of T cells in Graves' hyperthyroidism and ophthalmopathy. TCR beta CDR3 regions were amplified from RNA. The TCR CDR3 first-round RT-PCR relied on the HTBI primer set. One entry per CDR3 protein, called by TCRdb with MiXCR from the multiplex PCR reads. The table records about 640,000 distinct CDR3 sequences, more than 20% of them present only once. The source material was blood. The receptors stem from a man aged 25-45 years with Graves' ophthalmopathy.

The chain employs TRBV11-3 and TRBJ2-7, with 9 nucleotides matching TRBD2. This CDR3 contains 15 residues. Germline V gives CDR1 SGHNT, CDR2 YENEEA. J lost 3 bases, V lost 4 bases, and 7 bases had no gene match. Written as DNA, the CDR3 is TGTGCCAGCAGCTCAGGGACTAGCCCGATCTACGAGCAGTACTTC. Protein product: CASSSGTSPIYEQYF.

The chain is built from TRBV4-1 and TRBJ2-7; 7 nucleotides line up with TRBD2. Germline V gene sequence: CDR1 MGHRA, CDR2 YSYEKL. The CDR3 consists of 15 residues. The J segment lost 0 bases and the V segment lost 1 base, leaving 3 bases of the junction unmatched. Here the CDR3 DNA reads TGCGCCAGCAGCCAAGTAAGCGGGGCCTCCTACGAGCAGTACTTC. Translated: CASSQVSGASYEQYF.